The entry that follows covers one T cell receptor (beta chain) sequence. Its antigen is currently unknown. The data were obtained in a study of CD8 T cells in Susac syndrome. Study-level points and caveats: That the number of individuals in its TCR sequencing and HLA analysis was relatively small was acknowledged by the study.

RNA in amounts of about 0.5 to 1 ug was reverse transcribed with random hexamers. TCRdb redid the calling of the immunoSEQ multiplex PCR reads with MiXCR, one entry per CDR3 protein. Of roughly 190,000 distinct CDR3 sequences detected, approximately 93% appear once; the ten largest clones hold 0.1%. The germline V gene encodes CDR1 SGHTA and CDR2 FQGNSA. The CDR3 is 15 amino acids. Trimming left V 6 bases short and J 2 bases short, with 14 bases between. The chain combines TRBV7-2 with TRBJ2-1, with D perhaps matching TRBD1 (6 bases). Input material: CD4+ T cells from PBMCs. The source of this sequence is a human donor in good health. The CDR3 nucleotides are TGTGCCAGCAGTTTACAGGGTAGGGCCTACAATGAGCAGTTCTTC. Protein sequence: CASSLQGRAYNEQFF.